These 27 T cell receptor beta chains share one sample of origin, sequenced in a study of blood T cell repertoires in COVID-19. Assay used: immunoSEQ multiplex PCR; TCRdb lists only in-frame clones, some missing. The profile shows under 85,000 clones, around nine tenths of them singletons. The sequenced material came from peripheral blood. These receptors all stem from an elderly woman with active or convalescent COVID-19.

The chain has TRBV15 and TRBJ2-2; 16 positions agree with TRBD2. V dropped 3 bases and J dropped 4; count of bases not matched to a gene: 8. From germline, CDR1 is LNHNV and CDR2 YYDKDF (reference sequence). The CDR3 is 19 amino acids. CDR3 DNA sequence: TGTGCCACCAGCAGGGGACTAGCGGGGGGGCCAGGGAGCACCGGGGAGCTGTTTTTT. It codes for CATSRGLAGGPGSTGELFF.

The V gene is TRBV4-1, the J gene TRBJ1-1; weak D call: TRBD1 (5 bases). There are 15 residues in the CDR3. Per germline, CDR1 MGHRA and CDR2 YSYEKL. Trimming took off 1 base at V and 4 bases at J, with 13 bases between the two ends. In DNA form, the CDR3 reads TGCGCCAGCAGCCAAGCGTTAGGGGTGGGCACTGAAGCTTTCTTT. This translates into CASSQALGVGTEAFF.

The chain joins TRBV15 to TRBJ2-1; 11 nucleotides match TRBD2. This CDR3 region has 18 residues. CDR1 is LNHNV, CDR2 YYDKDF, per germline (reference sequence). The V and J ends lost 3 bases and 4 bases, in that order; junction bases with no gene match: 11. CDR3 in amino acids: CATSSPPSGTSGYNEQFF. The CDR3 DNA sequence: TGTGCCACCAGCAGTCCCCCTAGTGGGACTAGCGGTTACAATGAGCAGTTCTTC.

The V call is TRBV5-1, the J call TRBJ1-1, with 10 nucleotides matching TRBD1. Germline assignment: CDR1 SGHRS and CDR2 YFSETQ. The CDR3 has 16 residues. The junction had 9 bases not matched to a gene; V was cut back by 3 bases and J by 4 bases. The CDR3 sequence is CASSSGTGVGITEAFF. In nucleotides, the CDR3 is TGCGCCAGCAGCTCTGGGACAGGGGTTGGTATCACTGAAGCTTTCTTT.

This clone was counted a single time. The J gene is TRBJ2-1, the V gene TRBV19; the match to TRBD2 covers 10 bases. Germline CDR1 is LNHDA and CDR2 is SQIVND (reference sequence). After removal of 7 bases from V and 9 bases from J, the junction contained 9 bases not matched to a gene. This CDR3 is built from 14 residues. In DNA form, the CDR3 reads TGTGCCAGTATCCCTAGCGGGAGTTCATTTGAGCAGTTCTTC. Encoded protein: CASIPSGSSFEQFF.

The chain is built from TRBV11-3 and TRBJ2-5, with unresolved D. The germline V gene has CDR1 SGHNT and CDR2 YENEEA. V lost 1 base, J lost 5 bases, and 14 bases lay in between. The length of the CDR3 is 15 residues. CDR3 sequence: CASSLGGDRFETQYF. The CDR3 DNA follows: TGTGCCAGCAGCTTAGGCGGCGACCGGTTTGAGACCCAGTACTTC.

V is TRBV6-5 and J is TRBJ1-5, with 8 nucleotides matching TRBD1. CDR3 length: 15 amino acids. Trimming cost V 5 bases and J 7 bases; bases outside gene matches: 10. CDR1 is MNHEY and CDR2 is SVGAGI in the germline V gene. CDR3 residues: CASSLGQGTRQPQHF. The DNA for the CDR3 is TGTGCCAGCAGTCTAGGACAGGGTACGAGACAGCCCCAGCATTTT.

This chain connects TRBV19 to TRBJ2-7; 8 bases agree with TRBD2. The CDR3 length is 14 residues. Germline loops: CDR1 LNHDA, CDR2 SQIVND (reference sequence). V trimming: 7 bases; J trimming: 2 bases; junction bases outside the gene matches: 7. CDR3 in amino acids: CASKTTSGTYEQYF. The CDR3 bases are TGTGCCAGTAAAACCACTAGCGGAACCTACGAGCAGTACTTC.

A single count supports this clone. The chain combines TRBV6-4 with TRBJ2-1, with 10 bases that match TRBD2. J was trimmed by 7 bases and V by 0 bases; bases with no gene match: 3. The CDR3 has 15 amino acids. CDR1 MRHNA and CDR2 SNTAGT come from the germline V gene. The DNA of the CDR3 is TGTGCCAGCAGTGACTCGCCTAGCGGGAGAAATGAGCAGTTCTTC. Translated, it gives CASSDSPSGRNEQFF.

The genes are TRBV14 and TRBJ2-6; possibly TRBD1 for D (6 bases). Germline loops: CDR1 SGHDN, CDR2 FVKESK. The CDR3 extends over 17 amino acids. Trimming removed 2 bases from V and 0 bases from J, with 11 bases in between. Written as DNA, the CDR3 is TGTGCCAGCAGCCAACGACAGGTTAGCTCTGGGGCCAACGTCCTGACTTTC. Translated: CASSQRQVSSGANVLTF.

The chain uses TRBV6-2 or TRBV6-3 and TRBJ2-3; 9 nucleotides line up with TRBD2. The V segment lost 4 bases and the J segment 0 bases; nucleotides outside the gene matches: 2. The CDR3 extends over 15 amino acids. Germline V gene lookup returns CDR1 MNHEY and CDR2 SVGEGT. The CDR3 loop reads CASSSLAGSTDTQYF. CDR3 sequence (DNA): TGTGCCAGCAGTTCGCTAGCGGGAAGCACAGATACGCAGTATTTT.

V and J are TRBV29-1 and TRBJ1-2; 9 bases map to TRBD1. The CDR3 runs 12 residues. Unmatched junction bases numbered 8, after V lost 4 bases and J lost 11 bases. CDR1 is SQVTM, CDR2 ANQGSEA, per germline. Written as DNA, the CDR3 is TGCAGCGTTGTTTTAGGACAGGGGTTATACACCTTC. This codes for CSVVLGQGLYTF.

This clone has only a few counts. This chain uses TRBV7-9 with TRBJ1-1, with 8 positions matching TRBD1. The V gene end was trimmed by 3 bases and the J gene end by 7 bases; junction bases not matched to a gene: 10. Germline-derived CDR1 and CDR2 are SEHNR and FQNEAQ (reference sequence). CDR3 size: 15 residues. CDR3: CASSFLGQDLVEAFF. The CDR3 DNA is TGTGCCAGCAGCTTCTTGGGACAGGATCTCGTTGAAGCTTTCTTT.

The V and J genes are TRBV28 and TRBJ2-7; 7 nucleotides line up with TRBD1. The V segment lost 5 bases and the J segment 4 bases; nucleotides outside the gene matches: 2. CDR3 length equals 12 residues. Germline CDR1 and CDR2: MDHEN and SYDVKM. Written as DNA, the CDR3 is TGTGCCAGCAGTAGACAGGGATACGAGCAGTACTTC. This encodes CASSRQGYEQYF.

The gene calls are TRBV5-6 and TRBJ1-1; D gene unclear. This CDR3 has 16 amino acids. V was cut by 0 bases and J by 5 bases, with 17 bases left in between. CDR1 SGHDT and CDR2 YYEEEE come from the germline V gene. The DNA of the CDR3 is TGTGCCAGCAGCTTGGGCCTTCTAACGGGTAATACTGAAGCTTTCTTT. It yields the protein CASSLGLLTGNTEAFF.

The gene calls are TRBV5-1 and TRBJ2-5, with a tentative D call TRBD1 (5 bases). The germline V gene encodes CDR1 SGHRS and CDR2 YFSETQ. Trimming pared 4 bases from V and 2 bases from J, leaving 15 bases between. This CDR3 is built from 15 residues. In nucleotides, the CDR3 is TGCGCCAGCAGCGACAGATCTTTGGGGCAAGAGACCCAGTACTTC. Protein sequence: CASSDRSLGQETQYF.

CDR3 sequence: CATSDPTATHEKLFF. CDR3 in DNA: TGTGCCACCAGTGATCCGACAGCTACACATGAAAAACTGTTTTTT. The J gene is TRBJ1-4, the V gene TRBV24-1, with a possible D match to TRBD1 (5 bases). Looked up from germline, CDR1 is KGHDR and CDR2 is SFDVKD. V was pared by 3 bases and J by 6 bases, with 13 bases between. The CDR3 sequence is 15 residues long.

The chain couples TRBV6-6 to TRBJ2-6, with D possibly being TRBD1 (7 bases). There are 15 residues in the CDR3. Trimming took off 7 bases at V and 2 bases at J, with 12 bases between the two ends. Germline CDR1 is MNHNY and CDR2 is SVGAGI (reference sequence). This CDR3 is CASTQGGAGANVLTF. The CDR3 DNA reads TGTGCCAGCACCCAGGGGGGAGCTGGGGCCAACGTCCTGACTTTC.

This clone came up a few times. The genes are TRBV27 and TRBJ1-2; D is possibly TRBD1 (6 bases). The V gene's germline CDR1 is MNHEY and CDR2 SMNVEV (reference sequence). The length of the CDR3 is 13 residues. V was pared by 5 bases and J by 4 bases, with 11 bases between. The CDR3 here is CASSLGHFYGYTF. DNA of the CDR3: TGTGCCAGCAGTCTGGGACACTTCTATGGCTACACCTTC.

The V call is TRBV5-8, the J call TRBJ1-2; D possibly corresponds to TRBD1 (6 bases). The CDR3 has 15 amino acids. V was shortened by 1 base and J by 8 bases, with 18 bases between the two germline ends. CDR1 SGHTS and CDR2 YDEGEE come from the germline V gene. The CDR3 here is CASSLPLRDITGYTF. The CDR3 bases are TGTGCCAGCAGCTTGCCACTCCGGGACATCACCGGCTACACCTTC.

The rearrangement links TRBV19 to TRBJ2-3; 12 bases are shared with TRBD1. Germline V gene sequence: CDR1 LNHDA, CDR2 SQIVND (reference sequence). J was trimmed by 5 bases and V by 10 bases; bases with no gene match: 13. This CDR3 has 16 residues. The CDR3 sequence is CATSYGTGGFKDTQYF. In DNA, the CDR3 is TGTGCCACCTCCTACGGGACAGGGGGCTTTAAAGATACGCAGTATTTT. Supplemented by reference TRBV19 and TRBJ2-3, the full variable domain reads DGGITQSPKYLFRKEGQNVTLSCEQNLNHDAMYWYRQDPGQGLRLIYYSQIVNDFQKGDIAEGYSVSREKKESFPLTVTSAQKNPTAFYLCATSYGTGGFKDTQYFGPGTRLTVL.

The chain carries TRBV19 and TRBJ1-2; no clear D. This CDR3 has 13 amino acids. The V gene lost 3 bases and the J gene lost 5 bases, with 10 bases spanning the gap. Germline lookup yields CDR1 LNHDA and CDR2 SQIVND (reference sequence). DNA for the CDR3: TGTGCCAGTAGTATCTTCGGTTCGTATGGCTACACCTTC. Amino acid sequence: CASSIFGSYGYTF.

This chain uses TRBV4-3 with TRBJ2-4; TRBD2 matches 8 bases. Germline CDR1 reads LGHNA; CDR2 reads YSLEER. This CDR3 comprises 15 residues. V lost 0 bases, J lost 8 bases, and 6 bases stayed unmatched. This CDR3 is CASSQDAGGSDIQYF. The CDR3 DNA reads TGCGCCAGCAGCCAAGACGCGGGGGGTAGTGACATTCAGTACTTC.

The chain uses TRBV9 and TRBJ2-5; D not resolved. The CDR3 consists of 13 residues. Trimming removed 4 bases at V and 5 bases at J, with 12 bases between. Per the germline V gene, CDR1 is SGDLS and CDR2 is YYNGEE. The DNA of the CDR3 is TGTGCCAGCAGCCAGGCCCTAAGGGAGACCCAGTACTTC. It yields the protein CASSQALRETQYF.

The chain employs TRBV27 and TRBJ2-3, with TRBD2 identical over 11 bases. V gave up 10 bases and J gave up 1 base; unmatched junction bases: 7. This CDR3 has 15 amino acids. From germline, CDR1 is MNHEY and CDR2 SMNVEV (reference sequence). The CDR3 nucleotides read TGTGCCACCACCAGACTAGCGGGACGCACAGATACGCAGTATTTT. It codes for CATTRLAGRTDTQYF.

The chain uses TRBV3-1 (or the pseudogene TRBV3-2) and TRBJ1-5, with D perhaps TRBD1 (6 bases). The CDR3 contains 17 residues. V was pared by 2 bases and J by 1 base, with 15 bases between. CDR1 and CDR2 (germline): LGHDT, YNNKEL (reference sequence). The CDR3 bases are TGTGCCAGCAGCCAATTCATACAGGGTACCAGCAATCAGCCCCAGCATTTT. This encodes CASSQFIQGTSNQPQHF.

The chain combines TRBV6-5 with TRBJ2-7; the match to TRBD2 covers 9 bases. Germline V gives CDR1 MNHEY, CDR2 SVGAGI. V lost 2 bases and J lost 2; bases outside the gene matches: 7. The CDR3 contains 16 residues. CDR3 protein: CASSYARLAGTYEQYF. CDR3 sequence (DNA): TGTGCCAGCAGTTACGCACGGCTAGCGGGGACCTACGAGCAGTACTTC.